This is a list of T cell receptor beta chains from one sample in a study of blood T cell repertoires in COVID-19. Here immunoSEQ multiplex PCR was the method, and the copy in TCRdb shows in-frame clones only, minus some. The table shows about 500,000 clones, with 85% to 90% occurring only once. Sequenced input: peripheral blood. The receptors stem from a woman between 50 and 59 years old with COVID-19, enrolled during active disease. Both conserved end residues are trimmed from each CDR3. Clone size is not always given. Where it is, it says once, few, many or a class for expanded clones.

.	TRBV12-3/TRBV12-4	ASSFSGLETQY
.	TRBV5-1	ASSSKASGQGADTQY
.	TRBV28	ASSLGLAGTNEQF
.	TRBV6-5	ATSRTGGTSSPLH
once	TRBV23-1	ASRKNGQGGNTIY
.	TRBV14	ASSQVSGLAGFPRQY
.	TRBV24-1	ATSEAGGGKTEAF
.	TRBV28	ASSLPGQRGGYT
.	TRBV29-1	SARTALETTEAF
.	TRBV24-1	ATSDSLSEQF
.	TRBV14	ASSRTANTEAF
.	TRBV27	ASRELGNSPLH
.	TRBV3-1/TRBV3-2	ASSQTNSPLH
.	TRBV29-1	SVSETSGQGTQY
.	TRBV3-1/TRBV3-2	ASSLGDYFRGQPQH
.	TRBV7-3	ASSLQGDTNYGYT
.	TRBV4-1	ASSHPGQGDYGYT
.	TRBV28	ASSLMGEGGETQY
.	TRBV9	ASSVDEGETQY
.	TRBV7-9	ASSLTANTEAF
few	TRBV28	ASKGTGPYEQY
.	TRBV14	ASSPRVLLDYT
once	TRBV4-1	ASSQTGSVNQPQH
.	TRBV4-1	ASSQETQLSYNSPLH
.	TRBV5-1	ASSLSTGGEQY
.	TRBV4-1	ASSPDGGPRF
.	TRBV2	ASSREFANTGELF